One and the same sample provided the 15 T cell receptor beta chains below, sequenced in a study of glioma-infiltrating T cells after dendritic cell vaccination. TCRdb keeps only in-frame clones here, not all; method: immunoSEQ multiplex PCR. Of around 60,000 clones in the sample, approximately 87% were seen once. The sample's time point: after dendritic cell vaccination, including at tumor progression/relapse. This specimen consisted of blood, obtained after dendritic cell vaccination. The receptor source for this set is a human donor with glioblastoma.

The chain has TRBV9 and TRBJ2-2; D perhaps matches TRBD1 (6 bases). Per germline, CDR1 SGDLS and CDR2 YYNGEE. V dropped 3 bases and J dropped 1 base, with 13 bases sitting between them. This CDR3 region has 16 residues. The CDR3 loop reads CASSADGTMNTGELFF. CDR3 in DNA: TGTGCCAGCAGCGCCGACGGGACAATGAACACCGGGGAGCTGTTTTTT.

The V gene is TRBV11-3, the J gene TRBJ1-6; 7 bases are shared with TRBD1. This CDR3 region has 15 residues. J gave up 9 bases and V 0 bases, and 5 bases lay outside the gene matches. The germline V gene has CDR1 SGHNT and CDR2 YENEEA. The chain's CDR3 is CASSLEEGAVSPLHF. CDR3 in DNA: TGTGCCAGCAGCTTAGAGGAGGGGGCTGTTTCACCCCTCCACTTT.

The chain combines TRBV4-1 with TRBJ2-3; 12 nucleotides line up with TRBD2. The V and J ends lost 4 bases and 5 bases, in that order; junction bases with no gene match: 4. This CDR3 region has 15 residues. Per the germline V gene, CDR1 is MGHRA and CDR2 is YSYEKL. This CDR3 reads CASSPLAGGIDTQYF. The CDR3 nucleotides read TGCGCCAGCAGCCCCCTAGCGGGGGGGATAGATACGCAGTATTTT.

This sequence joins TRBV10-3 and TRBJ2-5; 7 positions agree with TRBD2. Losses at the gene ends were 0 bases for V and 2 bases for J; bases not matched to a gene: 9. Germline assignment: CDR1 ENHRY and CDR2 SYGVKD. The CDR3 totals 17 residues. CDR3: CAISESELAVGQETQYF. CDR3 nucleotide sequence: TGTGCCATCAGTGAGTCTGAGCTAGCGGTGGGGCAAGAGACCCAGTACTTC.

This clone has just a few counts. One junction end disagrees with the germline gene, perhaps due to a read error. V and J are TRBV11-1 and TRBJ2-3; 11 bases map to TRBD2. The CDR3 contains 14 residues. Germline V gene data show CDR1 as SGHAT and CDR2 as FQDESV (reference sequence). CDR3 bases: TGTGCCAGCAGCTTAGCCCAACTAGCGGGGGATCTTCTTTTT. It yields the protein CASSLAQLAGDLLF.

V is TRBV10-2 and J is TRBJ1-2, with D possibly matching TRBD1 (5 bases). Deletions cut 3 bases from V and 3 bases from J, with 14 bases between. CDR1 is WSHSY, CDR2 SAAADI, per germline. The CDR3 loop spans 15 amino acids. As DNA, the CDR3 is TGCGCCAGCAGTGAAGGGTTCGGGGGATACTATGGCTACACCTTC. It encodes CASSEGFGGYYGYTF.

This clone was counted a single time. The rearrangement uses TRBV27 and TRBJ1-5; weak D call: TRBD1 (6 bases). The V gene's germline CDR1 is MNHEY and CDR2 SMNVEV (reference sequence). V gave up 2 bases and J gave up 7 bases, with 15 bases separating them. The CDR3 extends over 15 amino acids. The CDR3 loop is CASSLRPGVGQPQHF. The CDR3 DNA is TGTGCCAGCAGTTTAAGGCCAGGGGTTGGGCAGCCCCAGCATTTT.

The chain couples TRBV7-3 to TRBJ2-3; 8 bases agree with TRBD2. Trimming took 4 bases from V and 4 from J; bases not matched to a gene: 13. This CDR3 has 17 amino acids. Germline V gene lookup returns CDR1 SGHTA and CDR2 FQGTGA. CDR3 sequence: CASSSEGGGGRADTQYF. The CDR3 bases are TGTGCCAGCAGCTCCGAGGGAGGCGGGGGGAGGGCAGATACGCAGTATTTT.

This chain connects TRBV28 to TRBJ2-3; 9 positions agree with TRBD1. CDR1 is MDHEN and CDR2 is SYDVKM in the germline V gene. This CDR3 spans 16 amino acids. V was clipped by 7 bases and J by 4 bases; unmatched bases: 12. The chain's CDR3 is CASNPNRGRKADTQYF. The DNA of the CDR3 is TGTGCCAGCAACCCAAACAGGGGGCGCAAGGCAGATACGCAGTATTTT.

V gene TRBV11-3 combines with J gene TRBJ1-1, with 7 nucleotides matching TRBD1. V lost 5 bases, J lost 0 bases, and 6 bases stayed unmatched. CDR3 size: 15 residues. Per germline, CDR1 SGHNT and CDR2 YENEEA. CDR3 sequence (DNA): TGTGCCAGCAGCGTCCAGGACAGGATGAACACTGAAGCTTTCTTT. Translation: CASSVQDRMNTEAFF.

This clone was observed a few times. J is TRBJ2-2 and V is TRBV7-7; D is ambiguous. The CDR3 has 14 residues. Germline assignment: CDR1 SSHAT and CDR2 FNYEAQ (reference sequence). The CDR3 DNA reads TGTGCTAGCCAGGAAGGCGCGAACACCGGGGAGCTGTTTTTT. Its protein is CASQEGANTGELFF. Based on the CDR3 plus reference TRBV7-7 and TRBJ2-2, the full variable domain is GAGVSQSPRYKVTKRGQDVTLRCDPISSHATLYWYQQALGQGPEFLTYFNYEAQPDKSGLPSDRFSAERPEGSISTLTIQRTEQRDSAMYRCASQEGANTGELFFGEGSRLTVL.

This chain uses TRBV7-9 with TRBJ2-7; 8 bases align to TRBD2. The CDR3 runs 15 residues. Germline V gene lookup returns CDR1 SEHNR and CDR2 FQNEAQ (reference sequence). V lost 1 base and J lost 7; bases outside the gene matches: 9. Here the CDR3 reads CASSLVGGAWLEQYF. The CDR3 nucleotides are TGTGCCAGCAGCTTAGTCGGGGGGGCCTGGTTGGAGCAGTACTTC.

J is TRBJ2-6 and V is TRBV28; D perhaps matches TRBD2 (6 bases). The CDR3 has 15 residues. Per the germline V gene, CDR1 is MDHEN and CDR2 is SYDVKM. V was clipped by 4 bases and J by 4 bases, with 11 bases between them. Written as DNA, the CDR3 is TGTGCCAGCAGTTGGGGGGTGAGCGGGGCCAACGTCCTGACTTTC. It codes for CASSWGVSGANVLTF. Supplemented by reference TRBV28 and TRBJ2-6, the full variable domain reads DVKVTQSSRYLVKRTGEKVFLECVQDMDHENMFWYRQDPGLGLRLIYFSYDVKMKEKGDIPEGYSVSREKKERFSLILESASTNQTSMYLCASSWGVSGANVLTFGAGSRLTVL.

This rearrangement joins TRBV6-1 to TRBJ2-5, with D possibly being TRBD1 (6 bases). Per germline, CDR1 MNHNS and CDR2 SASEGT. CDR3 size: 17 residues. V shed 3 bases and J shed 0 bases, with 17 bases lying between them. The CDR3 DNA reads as TGTGCCAGCAGTGATATCAGGGGAGTTAGGGACCAAGAGACCCAGTACTTC. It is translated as CASSDIRGVRDQETQYF.

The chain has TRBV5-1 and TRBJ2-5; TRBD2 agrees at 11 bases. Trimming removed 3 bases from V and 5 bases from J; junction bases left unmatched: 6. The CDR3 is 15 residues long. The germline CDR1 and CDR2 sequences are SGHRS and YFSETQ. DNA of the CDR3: TGCGCCAGCAGCTCAATAGCGGGGGGGCCGGAGACCCAGTACTTC. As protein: CASSSIAGGPETQYF.